This TCR beta chain was documented in a study of cytomegalovirus exposure and HLA in healthy donors. For this clone: What it recognizes is unknown.

Study-level results: Earlier analysis yielded a pattern in which most TCR beta V segments were productive about 90% or about 30% of the time. Reportedly, fewer N-insertions than the approximately 600-donor mean appeared in an Asian-associated ancestry cluster in a later analysis.

The PCR used 60 Vbeta and 13 Jbeta primers. This table comes from immunoSEQ multiplex PCR, and its TCRdb copy is limited to in-frame clones, with some not included. The table has 200,000 or so clones, more than 75% seen once. The sequence was collected from a male donor in good health and CMV-seropositive. Sequences were obtained from PBMCs.

The chain's CDR3 is CASARDRGLNIQYF. In nucleotides, the CDR3 is TGTGCCAGTGCACGGGACAGGGGTTTAAACATTCAGTACTTC. The rearrangement uses TRBV27 and TRBJ2-4; 10 nucleotides match TRBD1. CDR3 length: 14 amino acids. Germline trimming cut 9 bases from V and 6 bases from J; bases unmatched to any gene: 8. The germline V gene encodes CDR1 MNHEY and CDR2 SMNVEV (reference sequence).